Listed below are T cell receptor beta chains from one sample, sequenced in a study of blood T cell repertoires in COVID-19. Profiled with immunoSEQ multiplex PCR; TCRdb holds only in-frame clones, not every one. The table shows about 88,000 clones, with 70% to 90% occurring only once. The sample was peripheral blood. These receptors originate from a woman over 75 with acute or convalescent COVID-19. CDR3s include the opening cysteine and the closing phenylalanine or tryptophan. D genes are given only for firm matches. Clone sizes are given selectively: once, few, many, or a class where the clone is expanded.

>TRBJ1-6|TRBD1|NA|15|TRBV9
CASSVGTGYNSPLHF
TGTGCCAGCAGCGTAGGGACAGGCTATAATTCACCCCTCCACTTT
>TRBJ1-5|NA|NA|12|TRBV19
CASSTNEQPQHF
TGTGCCAGTAGTACCAACGAGCAGCCCCAGCATTTT
>TRBJ1-5|NA|NA|14|TRBV24-1
CATSDLSGNQPQHF
TGTGCCACCAGTGATTTGTCCGGGAATCAGCCCCAGCATTTT
>TRBJ1-2|NA|NA|15|TRBV27
CASTSWGAAGNGYTF
TGTGCCAGCACCTCTTGGGGCGCCGCGGGAAATGGCTACACCTTC
>TRBJ2-4|NA|once|12|TRBV6-1
CASSEVEGIQYF
TGTGCCAGCAGTGAAGTGGAGGGCATTCAGTACTTC
>TRBJ2-2|NA|few|14|TRBV19
CASSMGLLTGELFF
TGTGCCAGTAGTATGGGACTCTTAACCGGGGAGCTGTTTTTT
>TRBJ2-1|TRBD2|NA|19|TRBV5-1
CASSLGLAGLGSSYNEQFF
TGCGCCAGCAGCTTGGGACTAGCAGGGTTGGGGAGCTCCTACAATGAGCAGTTCTTC
>TRBJ2-5|NA|NA|15|TRBV9
CASSGGPGGSETQYF
TGTGCCAGCAGCGGAGGCCCCGGCGGGTCGGAGACCCAGTACTTC
>TRBJ2-2|NA|once|14|TRBV5-1
CASSLSLAIGELFF
TGCGCCAGCAGCTTGAGTCTAGCGATCGGGGAGCTGTTTTTT
>TRBJ1-1|TRBD1|NA|13|TRBV5-5
CASSFGTGAEAFF
TGTGCCAGCAGCTTCGGGACAGGGGCGGAAGCTTTCTTT
>TRBJ2-5|NA|once|17|TRBV6-6
CASSPPRAGIATETQYF
TGTGCCAGCAGTCCTCCCAGGGCAGGGATCGCCACTGAGACCCAGTACTTC
>TRBJ2-5|NA|NA|13|TRBV19
CASSLTDQETQYF
TGTGCCAGTAGTCTCACAGACCAAGAGACCCAGTACTTC
>TRBJ2-5|NA|NA|15|TRBV6-5
CASGLGQQPQETQYF
TGTGCCAGCGGTTTGGGGCAGCAACCACAAGAGACCCAGTACTTC
>TRBJ2-3|NA|NA|15|TRBV7-3
CASSLAGRDTDTQYF
TGTGCCAGCAGCTTAGCGGGAAGGGACACAGATACGCAGTATTTT
>TRBJ2-3|TRBD2|NA|18|TRBV7-9
CASSFVVGLAGDTDTQYF
TGTGCCAGCAGCTTCGTTGTCGGACTAGCGGGGGACACAGATACGCAGTATTTT
>TRBJ2-1|TRBD2|NA|16|TRBV13
CASRPSPPGLYNEQFF
TGTGCCAGCAGGCCTTCCCCCCCGGGACTATACAATGAGCAGTTCTTC
>TRBJ2-1|NA|NA|16|TRBV19
CASSSQRSVSYNEQFF
TGTGCCAGTAGTTCCCAGCGGTCGGTCTCCTACAATGAGCAGTTCTTC
>TRBJ2-1|TRBD2|NA|15|TRBV3-1/TRBV3-2
CASSPSGGNYNEQFF
TGTGCCAGCAGTCCGAGCGGGGGGAATTACAATGAGCAGTTCTTC
>TRBJ2-7|TRBD2|NA|16|TRBV19
CASSIGGAGVSYEQYF
TGTGCCAGTAGTATAGGTGGAGCGGGAGTCTCCTACGAGCAGTACTTC
>TRBJ1-6|NA|few|13|TRBV6-5
CASSYRDYSPLHF
TGTGCCAGCAGTTACCGCGATTATTCACCCCTCCACTTT
>TRBJ2-2|NA|once|15|TRBV6-7
CASSYGQSNTGELFF
TGTGCCAGCAGTTACGGACAATCGAACACCGGGGAGCTGTTTTTT
>TRBJ1-4|TRBD1|NA|13|TRBV12-3/TRBV12-4
CASRGDSLEKLFF
TGTGCCAGCAGGGGGGACAGCCTAGAAAAACTGTTTTTT
>TRBJ2-5|NA|few|15|TRBV27
CASTLRVGSLETQYF
TGTGCCAGCACCTTGAGGGTCGGGAGTTTAGAGACCCAGTACTTC
>TRBJ1-2|NA|NA|14|TRBV5-1
CASSPGGLLYGYTF
TGCGCCAGCAGCCCCGGCGGCCTCCTCTATGGCTACACCTTC
>TRBJ1-3|TRBD1|NA|17|TRBV3-1/TRBV3-2
CASSQYSGGTAGNTIYF
TGTGCCAGCAGCCAATATTCCGGAGGGACAGCCGGAAACACCATATATTTT
>TRBJ1-1|NA|NA|13|TRBV19
CASRLSRNTEAFF
TGTGCCAGTAGGCTCTCGAGGAACACTGAAGCTTTCTTT
>TRBJ1-2|NA|NA|13|TRBV6-5
CASSYGWEGGYTF
TGTGCCAGCAGTTACGGTTGGGAGGGAGGCTACACCTTC
>TRBJ1-6|NA|NA|14|TRBV6-5
CASSNPGGSGPLHF
TGTGCCAGCAGTAACCCCGGCGGTAGCGGACCCCTCCACTTT
>TRBJ2-1|NA|few|15|TRBV6-2/TRBV6-3
CASSYRAGSYNEQFF
TGTGCCAGCAGTTACCGGGCGGGCTCCTACAATGAGCAGTTCTTC
>TRBJ2-7|TRBD1|few|14|TRBV18
CASSPPQGAYEQYF
TGTGCCAGCTCACCACCTCAGGGGGCCTACGAGCAGTACTTC
>TRBJ2-5|NA|NA|19|TRBV9
CASSSRKPLGGANQETQYF
TGTGCCAGCAGCTCACGGAAGCCCCTAGGCGGGGCTAATCAAGAGACCCAGTACTTC
>TRBJ2-3|NA|once|14|TRBV5-5
CASSLAPNTDTQYF
TGTGCCAGCAGCTTAGCCCCGAACACAGATACGCAGTATTTT
>TRBJ2-5|TRBD2|NA|17|TRBV11-2
CASSLGLTSGAKETQYF
TGTGCCAGCAGCTTAGGCCTGACTAGCGGGGCTAAAGAGACCCAGTACTTC
>TRBJ1-5|TRBD1|NA|15|TRBV28
CASSLSGQGNQPQHF
TGTGCCAGCAGTTTATCAGGACAGGGCAATCAGCCCCAGCATTTT
>TRBJ1-1|NA|NA|14|TRBV7-2
CASSLRGGKAEAFF
TGTGCCAGCAGCTTACGGGGGGGGAAGGCTGAAGCTTTCTTT
>TRBJ2-1|TRBD2|NA|14|TRBV11-3
CASSPGLVHNEQFF
TGTGCCAGCAGCCCCGGACTAGTTCACAATGAGCAGTTCTTC
>TRBJ1-1|TRBD1|NA|13|TRBV7-3
CASGQDLNTEAFF
TGTGCCAGCGGACAGGATCTTAACACTGAAGCTTTCTTT
>TRBJ2-5|NA|few|12|TRBV29-1
CSVKGAEETQYF
TGCAGCGTCAAAGGGGCGGAAGAGACCCAGTACTTC
>TRBJ1-1|TRBD1|NA|14|TRBV5-1
CASSRQGEDTEAFF
TGCGCCAGCAGCCGACAGGGGGAGGACACTGAAGCTTTCTTT
>TRBJ1-5|TRBD1|NA|15|TRBV7-2
CASSRDRGSNQPQHF
TGTGCCAGCAGCCGGGACAGGGGTAGCAATCAGCCCCAGCATTTT
>TRBJ2-5|TRBD2|NA|16|TRBV15
CATSRRAGGPLETQYF
TGTGCCACCAGCAGAAGAGCGGGAGGGCCGCTAGAGACCCAGTACTTC
>TRBJ2-7|TRBD2|few|19|TRBV5-4
CASSLFFGGGLPGSYEQYF
TGTGCCAGCAGCTTGTTCTTCGGCGGGGGGTTACCTGGATCCTACGAGCAGTACTTC
>TRBJ2-7|TRBD2|NA|15|TRBV11-2
CASSLTGGDTIGQYF
TGTGCCAGCAGCTTAACGGGAGGAGATACAATCGGGCAGTACTTC
>TRBJ2-3|TRBD1|NA|15|TRBV6-4
CASRETGGGADTQYF
TGTGCCAGCAGAGAAACAGGGGGCGGTGCAGATACGCAGTATTTT
>TRBJ1-4|TRBD1|NA|14|TRBV7-9
CASSQGTGPEKLFF
TGTGCCAGCAGCCAAGGGACAGGCCCTGAAAAACTGTTTTTT
>TRBJ1-1|NA|NA|13|TRBV18
CASSPPSETEAFF
TGTGCCAGCTCACCCCCGAGTGAGACTGAAGCTTTCTTT
>TRBJ1-6|TRBD1|NA|15|TRBV19
CASSIADRVNSPLHF
TGTGCCAGTAGTATAGCGGACAGGGTGAATTCACCCCTCCACTTT
>TRBJ1-3|TRBD1|NA|16|TRBV7-6
CASSLGDRGSGNTIYF
TGTGCCAGCAGCTTAGGTGACAGGGGCTCGGGAAACACCATATATTTT
>TRBJ1-1|NA|NA|15|TRBV19
CASSIEPTRNTEAFF
TGTGCCAGTAGTATAGAACCCACGAGAAACACTGAAGCTTTCTTT
>TRBJ1-6|TRBD1|NA|15|TRBV2
CASSLDRTVNSPLHF
TGTGCCAGCAGTCTGGACAGGACCGTCAATTCACCCCTCCACTTT
>TRBJ2-1|TRBD2|NA|15|TRBV7-2
CASSYTSGSYNEQFF
TGTGCCAGCAGCTATACTAGCGGCTCCTACAATGAGCAGTTCTTC
>TRBJ1-2|TRBD1|NA|13|TRBV19
CASSSRDRGGYTF
TGTGCCAGTAGTTCCCGGGACAGGGGTGGCTACACCTTC
>TRBJ1-6|TRBD1|NA|17|TRBV5-1
CASSSGQDISYNSPLHF
TGCGCCAGCAGCAGCGGACAGGACATCTCCTATAATTCACCCCTCCACTTT
>TRBJ2-3|TRBD2|NA|15|TRBV18
CASSNPGLAGDTQYF
TGTGCCAGCTCAAATCCGGGACTAGCAGGAGATACGCAGTATTTT
>TRBJ2-4|NA|NA|15|TRBV5-6
CASSLLGVDKNIQYF
TGTGCCAGCAGCTTGCTCGGGGTTGACAAAAACATTCAGTACTTC
>TRBJ2-6|TRBD1|NA|23|TRBV27
CASSLYLGPGQGGRISGANVLTF
TGTGCCAGCAGTTTATACCTAGGACCGGGACAGGGGGGACGGATCTCTGGGGCCAACGTCCTGACTTTC
>TRBJ2-4|TRBD1|NA|14|TRBV7-9
CASSSDRGRNIQYF
TGTGCCAGCAGCTCGGACAGGGGGCGGAACATTCAGTACTTC
>TRBJ2-5|NA|NA|14|TRBV29-1
CSVEPVQGRLTQYF
TGCAGCGTCGAGCCGGTGCAGGGTCGATTGACCCAGTACTTC
>TRBJ2-2|TRBD1|NA|15|TRBV4-3
CASSRNQGATGELFF
TGCGCCAGCAGCCGAAACCAGGGGGCCACCGGGGAGCTGTTTTTT